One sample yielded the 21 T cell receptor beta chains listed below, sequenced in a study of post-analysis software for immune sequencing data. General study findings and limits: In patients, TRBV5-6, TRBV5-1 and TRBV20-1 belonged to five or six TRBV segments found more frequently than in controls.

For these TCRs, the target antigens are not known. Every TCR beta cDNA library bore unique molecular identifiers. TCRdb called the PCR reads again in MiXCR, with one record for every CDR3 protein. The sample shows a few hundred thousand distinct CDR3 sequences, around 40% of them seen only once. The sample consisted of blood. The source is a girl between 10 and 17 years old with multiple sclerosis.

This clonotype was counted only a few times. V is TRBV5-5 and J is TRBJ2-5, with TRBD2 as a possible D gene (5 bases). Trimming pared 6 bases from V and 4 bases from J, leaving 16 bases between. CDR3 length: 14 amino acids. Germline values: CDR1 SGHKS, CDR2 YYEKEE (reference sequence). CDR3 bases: TGTGCCAGCACCACCGCGATCGGAGGAGAGACCCAGTACTTC. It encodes CASTTAIGGETQYF.

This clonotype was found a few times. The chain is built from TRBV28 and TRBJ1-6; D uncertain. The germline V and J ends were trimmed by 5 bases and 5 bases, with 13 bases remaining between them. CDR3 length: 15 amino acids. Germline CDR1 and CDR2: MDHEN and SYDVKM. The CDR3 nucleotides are TGTGCCAGCAGTGAATGGGGAGGCCATAATTCACCCCTCCACTTT. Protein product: CASSEWGGHNSPLHF.

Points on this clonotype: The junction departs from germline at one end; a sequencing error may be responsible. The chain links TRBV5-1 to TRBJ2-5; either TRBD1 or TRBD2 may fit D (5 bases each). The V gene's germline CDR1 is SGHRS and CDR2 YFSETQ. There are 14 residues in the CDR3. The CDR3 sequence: CVSSSGRRQETQYF. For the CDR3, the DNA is TGCGTCAGCAGCTCGGGACGCCGCCAAGAGACCCAGTACTTC.

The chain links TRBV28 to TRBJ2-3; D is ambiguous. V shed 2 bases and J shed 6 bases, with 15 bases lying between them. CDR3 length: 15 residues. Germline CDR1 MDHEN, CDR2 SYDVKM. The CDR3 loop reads CASSLRPQIADTQYF. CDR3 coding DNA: TGTGCCAGCAGTTTAAGGCCGCAGATCGCGGATACGCAGTATTTT.

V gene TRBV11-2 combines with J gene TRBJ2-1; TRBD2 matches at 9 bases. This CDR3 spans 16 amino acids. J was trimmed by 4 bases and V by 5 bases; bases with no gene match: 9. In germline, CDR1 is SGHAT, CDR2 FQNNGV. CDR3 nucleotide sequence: TGTGCCAGCAGCCTCCTGACTAGCGGAGTTTACAATGAGCAGTTCTTC. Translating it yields CASSLLTSGVYNEQFF. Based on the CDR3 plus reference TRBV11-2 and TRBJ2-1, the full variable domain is EAGVAQSPRYKIIEKRQSVAFWCNPISGHATLYWYQQILGQGPKLLIQFQNNGVVDDSQLPKDRFSAERLKGVDSTLKIQPAKLEDSAVYLCASSLLTSGVYNEQFFGPGTRLTVL.

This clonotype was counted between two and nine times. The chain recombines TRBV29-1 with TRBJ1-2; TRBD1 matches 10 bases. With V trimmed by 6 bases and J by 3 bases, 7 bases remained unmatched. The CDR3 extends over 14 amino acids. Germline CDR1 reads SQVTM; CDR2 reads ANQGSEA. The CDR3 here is CSVGGQGTYYGYTF. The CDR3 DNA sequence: TGCAGCGTGGGGGGACAGGGGACTTACTATGGCTACACCTTC.

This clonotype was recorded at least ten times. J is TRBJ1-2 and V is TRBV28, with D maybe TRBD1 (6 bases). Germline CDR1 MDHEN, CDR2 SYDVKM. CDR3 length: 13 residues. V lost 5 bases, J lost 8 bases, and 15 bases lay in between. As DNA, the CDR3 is TGTGCCAGCAGTCACGACAGGAGAGAGGGCTACACCTTC. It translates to CASSHDRREGYTF.

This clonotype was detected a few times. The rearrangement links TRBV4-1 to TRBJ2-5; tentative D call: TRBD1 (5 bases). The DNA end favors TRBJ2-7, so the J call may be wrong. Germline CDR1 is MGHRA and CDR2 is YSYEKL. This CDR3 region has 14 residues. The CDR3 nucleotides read TGCGCCAGCAGCGACCCGGCACAGGCATACGAGCAGTACTTC. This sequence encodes CASSDPAQAYEQYF.

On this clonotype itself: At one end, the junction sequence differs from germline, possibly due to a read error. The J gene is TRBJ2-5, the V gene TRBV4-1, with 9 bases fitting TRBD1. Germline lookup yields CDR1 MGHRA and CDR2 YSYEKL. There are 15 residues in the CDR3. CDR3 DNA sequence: TGCGCCAGCACCCAACTCGGGACAGGGCGAGAGACCCAGTACTTC. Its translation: CASTQLGTGRETQYF.

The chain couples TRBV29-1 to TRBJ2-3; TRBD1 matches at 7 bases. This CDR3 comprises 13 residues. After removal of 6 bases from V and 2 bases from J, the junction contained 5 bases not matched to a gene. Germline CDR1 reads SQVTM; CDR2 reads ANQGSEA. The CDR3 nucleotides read TGCAGCGTCCCGGGACAGTCCACAGATACGCAGTATTTT. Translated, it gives CSVPGQSTDTQYF.

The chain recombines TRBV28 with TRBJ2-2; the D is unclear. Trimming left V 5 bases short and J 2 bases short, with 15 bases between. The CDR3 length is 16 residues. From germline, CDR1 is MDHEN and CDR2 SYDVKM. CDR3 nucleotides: TGTGCCAGCAGTATAGGGTATCAAGTAAACACCGGGGAGCTGTTTTTT. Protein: CASSIGYQVNTGELFF.

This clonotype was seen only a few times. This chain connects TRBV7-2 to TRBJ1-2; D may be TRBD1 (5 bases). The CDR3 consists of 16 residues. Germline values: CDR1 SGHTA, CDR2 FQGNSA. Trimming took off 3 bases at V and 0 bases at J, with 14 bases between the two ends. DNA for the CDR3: TGTGCCAGCAGCTTCCAAGGGCCAGGGCCTAACTATGGCTACACCTTC. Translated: CASSFQGPGPNYGYTF.

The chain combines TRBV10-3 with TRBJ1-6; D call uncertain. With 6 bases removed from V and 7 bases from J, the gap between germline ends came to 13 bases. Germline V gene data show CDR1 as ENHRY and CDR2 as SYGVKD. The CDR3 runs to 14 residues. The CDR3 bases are TGTGCCATCAGCCCACAGACTGGGAATTCACCCCTCCACTTT. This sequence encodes CAISPQTGNSPLHF.

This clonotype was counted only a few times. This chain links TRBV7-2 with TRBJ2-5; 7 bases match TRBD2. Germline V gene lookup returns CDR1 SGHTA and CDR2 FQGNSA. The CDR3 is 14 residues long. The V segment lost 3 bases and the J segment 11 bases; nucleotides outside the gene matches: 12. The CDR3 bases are TGTGCCAGCAGCTTGTCTCAAGTGTCGCGGGAGCAGTACTTC. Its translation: CASSLSQVSREQYF.

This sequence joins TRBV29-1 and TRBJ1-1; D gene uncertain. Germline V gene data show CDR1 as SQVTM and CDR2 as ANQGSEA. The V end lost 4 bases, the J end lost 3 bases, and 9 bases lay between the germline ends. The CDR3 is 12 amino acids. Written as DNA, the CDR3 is TGCAGCGTTGCTTTCCGAGACACTGAAGCTTTCTTT. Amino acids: CSVAFRDTEAFF.

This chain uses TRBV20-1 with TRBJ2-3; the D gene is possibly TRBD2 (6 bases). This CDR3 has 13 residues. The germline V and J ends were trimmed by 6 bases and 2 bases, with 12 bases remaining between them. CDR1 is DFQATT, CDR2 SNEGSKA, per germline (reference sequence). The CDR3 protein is CSAIGSYTDTQYF. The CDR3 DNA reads TGCAGTGCGATCGGGAGCTACACAGATACGCAGTATTTT.

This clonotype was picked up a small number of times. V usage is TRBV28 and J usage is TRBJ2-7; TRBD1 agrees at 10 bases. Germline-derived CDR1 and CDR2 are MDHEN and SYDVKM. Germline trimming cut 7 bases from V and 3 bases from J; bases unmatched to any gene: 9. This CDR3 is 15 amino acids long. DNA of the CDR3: TGTGCCAGCAACCTCTCCGGGACAGGGGACTACGAGCAGTACTTC. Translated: CASNLSGTGDYEQYF.

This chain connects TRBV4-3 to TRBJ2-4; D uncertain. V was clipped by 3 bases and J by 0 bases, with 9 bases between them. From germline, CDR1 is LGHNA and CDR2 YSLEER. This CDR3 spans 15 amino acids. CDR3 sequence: CASSQLQGAKNIQYF. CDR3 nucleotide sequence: TGCGCCAGCAGCCAGTTACAAGGAGCCAAAAACATTCAGTACTTC.

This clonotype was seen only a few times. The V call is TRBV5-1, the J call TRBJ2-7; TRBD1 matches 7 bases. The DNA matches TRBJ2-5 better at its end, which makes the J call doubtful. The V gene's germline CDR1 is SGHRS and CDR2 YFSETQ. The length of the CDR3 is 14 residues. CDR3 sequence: CASSSTGSGETQYF. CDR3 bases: TGCGCCAGCAGCTCGACAGGGTCGGGGGAGACCCAGTACTTC.

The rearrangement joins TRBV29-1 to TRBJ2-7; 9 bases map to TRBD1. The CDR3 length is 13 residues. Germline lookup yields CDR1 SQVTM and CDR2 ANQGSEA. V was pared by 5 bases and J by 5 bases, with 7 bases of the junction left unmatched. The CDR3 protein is CSVPGTGQHEQYF. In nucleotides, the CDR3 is TGCAGCGTTCCCGGGACAGGGCAACACGAGCAGTACTTC.

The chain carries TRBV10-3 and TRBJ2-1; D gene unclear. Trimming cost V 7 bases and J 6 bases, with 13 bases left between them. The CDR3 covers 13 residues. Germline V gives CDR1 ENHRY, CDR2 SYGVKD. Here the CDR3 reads CAIKLSWSNEQFF. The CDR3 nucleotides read TGTGCCATCAAATTGTCCTGGAGCAATGAGCAGTTCTTC.